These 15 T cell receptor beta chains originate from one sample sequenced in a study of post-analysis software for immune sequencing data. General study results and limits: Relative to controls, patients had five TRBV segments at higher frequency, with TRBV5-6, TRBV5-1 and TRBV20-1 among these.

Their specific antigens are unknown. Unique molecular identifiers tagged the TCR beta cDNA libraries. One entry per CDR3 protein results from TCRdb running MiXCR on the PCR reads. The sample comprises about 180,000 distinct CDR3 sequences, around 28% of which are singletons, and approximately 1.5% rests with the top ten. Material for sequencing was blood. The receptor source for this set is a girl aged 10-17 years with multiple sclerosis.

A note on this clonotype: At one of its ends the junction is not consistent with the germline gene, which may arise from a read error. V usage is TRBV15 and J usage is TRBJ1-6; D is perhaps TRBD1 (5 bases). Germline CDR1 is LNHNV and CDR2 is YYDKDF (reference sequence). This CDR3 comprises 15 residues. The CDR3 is CATGRAQRANSPLHF. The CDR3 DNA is TGTGCCACCGGCAGGGCACAGCGGGCCAATTCACCCCTCCACTTT.

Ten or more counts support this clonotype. CDR3 protein: CASSFLREGEQYF. CDR3 coding DNA: TGTGCCAGCAGTTTCCTCCGGGAGGGCGAGCAGTACTTC. The rearrangement links TRBV12-3 or TRBV12-4 to TRBJ2-7; 8 bases agree with TRBD2. J gave up 6 bases and V 3 bases, and 4 bases lay outside the gene matches. The CDR3 totals 13 residues.

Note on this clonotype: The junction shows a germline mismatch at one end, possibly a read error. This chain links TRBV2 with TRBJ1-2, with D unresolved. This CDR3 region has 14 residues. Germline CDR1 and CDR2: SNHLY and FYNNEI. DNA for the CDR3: TGTGCCAGCAGTGATAAGATCCTCAAGTTTGGCTGCACCTTC. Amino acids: CASSDKILKFGCTF.

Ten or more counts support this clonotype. In DNA, the CDR3 is TGCAGTGCTTGGGGCCCATACACAGATACGCAGTATTTT. Protein product: CSAWGPYTDTQYF. The chain employs TRBV20-1 and TRBJ2-3, with a possible D match to TRBD1 (5 bases). The germline V gene encodes CDR1 DFQATT and CDR2 SNEGSKA (reference sequence). The V gene lost 5 bases and the J gene lost 2 bases, with 11 bases spanning the gap. The CDR3 runs 13 residues.

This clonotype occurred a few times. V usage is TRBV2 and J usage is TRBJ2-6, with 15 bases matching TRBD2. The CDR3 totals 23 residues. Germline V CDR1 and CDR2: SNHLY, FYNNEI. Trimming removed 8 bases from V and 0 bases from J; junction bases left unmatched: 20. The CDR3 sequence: CASPNDKPGLAGGKSSGANVLTF. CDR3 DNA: TGTGCCAGCCCCAATGATAAACCGGGACTAGCGGGAGGAAAGAGCTCTGGGGCCAACGTCCTGACTTTC.

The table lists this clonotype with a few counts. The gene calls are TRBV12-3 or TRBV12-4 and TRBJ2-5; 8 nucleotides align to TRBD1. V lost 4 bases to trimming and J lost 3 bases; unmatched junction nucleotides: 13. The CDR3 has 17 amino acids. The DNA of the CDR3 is TGTGCCAGCAGTTCGACCCATCAGGGGGCGCGGAAAGAGACCCAGTACTTC. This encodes CASSSTHQGARKETQYF.

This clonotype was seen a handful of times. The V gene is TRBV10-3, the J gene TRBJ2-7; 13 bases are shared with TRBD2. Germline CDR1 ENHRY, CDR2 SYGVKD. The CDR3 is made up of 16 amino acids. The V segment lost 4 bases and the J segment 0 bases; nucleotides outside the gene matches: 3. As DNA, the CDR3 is TGTGCCATCAGTGGCGGACTAGCGGGAGACTCCTACGAGCAGTACTTC. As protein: CAISGGLAGDSYEQYF.

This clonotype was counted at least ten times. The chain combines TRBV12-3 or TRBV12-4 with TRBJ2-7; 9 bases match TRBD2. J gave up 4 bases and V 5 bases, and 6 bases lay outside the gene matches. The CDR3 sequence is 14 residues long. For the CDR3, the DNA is TGTGCCAGCAGTGCCTGGCGGGAGGGATACGAGCAGTACTTC. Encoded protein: CASSAWREGYEQYF.

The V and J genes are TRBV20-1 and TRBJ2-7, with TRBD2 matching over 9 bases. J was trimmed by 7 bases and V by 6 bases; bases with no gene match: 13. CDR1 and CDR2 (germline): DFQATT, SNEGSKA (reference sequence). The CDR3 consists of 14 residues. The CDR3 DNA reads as TGCAGTGCGGAGACTAGCGGCTCCTACAATGAGCAGTACTTC. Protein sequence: CSAETSGSYNEQYF.

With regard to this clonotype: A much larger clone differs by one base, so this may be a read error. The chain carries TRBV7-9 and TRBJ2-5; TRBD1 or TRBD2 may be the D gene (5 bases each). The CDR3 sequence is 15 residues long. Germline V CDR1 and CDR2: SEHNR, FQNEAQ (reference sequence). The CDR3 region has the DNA TGTGCCGGCAGCTTAGCGACAGAAATTCAAGAGACCCAGTACTTC. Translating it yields CAGSLATEIQETQYF.

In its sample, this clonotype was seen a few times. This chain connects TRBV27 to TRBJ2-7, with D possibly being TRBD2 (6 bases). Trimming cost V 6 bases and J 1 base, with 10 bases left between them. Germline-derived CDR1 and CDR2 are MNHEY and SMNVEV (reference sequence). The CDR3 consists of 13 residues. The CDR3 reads CASRGGDSYEQYF. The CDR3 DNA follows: TGTGCCAGCAGAGGAGGGGATTCCTACGAGCAGTACTTC.

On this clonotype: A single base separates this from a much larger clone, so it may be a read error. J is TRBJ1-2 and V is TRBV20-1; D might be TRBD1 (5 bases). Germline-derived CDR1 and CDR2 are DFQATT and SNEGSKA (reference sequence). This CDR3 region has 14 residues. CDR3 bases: TGCAGTGTTAGAATGAATGGCGGGGGAGGAGGCTACACCTTC. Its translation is CSVRMNGGGGGYTF.

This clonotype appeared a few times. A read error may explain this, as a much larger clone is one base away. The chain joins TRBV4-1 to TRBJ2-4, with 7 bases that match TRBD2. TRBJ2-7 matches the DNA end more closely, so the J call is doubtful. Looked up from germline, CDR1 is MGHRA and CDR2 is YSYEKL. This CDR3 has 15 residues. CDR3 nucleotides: TGCGCCAGCAGCCGAACCCCGACTAGCCCCTACGAGCAGTACTTC. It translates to CASSRTPTSPYEQYF.

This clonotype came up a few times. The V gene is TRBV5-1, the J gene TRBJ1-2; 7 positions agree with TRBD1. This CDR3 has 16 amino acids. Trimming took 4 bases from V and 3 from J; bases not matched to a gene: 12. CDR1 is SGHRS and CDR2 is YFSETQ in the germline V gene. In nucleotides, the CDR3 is TGCGCCAGCAGCCAGCCCGCCAGACAGGGCTACTATGGCTACACCTTC. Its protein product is CASSQPARQGYYGYTF.

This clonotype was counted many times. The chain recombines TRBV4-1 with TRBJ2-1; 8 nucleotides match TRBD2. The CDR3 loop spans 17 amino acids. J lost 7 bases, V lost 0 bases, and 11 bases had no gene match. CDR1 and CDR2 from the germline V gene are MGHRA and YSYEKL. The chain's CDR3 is CASSQDESGGPWNEQFF. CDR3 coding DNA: TGCGCCAGCAGCCAAGACGAGTCGGGAGGGCCGTGGAATGAGCAGTTCTTC.